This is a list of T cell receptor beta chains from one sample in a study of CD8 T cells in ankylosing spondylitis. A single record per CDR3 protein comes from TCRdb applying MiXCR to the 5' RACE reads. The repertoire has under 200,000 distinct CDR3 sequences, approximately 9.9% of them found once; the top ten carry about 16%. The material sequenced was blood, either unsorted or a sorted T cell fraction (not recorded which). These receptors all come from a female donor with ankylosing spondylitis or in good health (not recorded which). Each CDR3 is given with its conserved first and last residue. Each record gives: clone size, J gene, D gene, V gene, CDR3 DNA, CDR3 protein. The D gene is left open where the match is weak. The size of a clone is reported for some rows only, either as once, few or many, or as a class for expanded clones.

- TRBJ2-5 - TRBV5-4 TGTGCCAGCAGCTTAGCGGCAATCGGAGAGACCCAGTACTTC CASSLAAIGETQYF
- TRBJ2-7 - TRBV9 TGTGCCAGCAGCCGAAGAGGGTCGAGCTCCTACGAGCAGTACTTC CASSRRGSSSYEQYF
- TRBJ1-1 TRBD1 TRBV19 TGTGCCAGTAGTGCACGGACAGGGCCTGAAGCTTTCTTT CASSARTGPEAFF
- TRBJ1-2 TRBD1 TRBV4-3 TGCGCCAGCAGCCAAGACAGGGGGACTTCTGGCTACACCTTC CASSQDRGTSGYTF
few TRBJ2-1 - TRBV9 TGTGCCAGCAGCGGCGACTGGAATGAGCAGTTCTTC CASSGDWNEQFF
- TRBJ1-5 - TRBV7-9 TGTGCCAGCAGCGCTGTAGGACCCGATCAGCCCCAGCATTTT CASSAVGPDQPQHF
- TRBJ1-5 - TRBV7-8 TGTGCCAGCAGCTCCGGGGGGGGTGCCCGGCCCCAGCATTTT CASSSGGGARPQHF
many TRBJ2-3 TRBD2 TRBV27 TGTGCCAGCAGTAAAGGGTTCCGCGGACTAGCGTCTAGCACAGATACGCAGTATTTT CASSKGFRGLASSTDTQYF
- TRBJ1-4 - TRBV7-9 TGTGCCAGCAGCCCCCCCGGTCAGGGTCCCGAAAAACTGTTTTTT CASSPPGQGPEKLFF
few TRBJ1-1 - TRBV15 TGTGCCACCAGCAGATCTCAGGGCTGGACTGAAGCTTTCTTT CATSRSQGWTEAFF
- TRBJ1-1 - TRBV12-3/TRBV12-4 TGTGCCAGCAGTAGCACAGGTCCCCTTGAAGCTTTCTTT CASSSTGPLEAFF
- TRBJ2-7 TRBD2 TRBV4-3 TGCGCCAGCAGCCAAGACATCTTTAGCGGGAGACCGGACGAGCAGTACTTC CASSQDIFSGRPDEQYF
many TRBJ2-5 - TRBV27 TGTGCCAGCAGCAGACACCAAGAGACCCAGTACTTC CASSRHQETQYF
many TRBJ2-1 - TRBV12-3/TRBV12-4 TGTGCCAGCATCCCCTACCTAAGGGGGACAAGGGGGGGCAATGAGCAGTTCTTC CASIPYLRGTRGGNEQFF
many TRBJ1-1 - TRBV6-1 TGTGCCAGCAGTGAGGATAGCACTGAAGCTTTCTTT CASSEDSTEAFF
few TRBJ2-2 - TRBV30 TGTGCCTGGAGTTTCGGGAGCGGGGAGCTGTTTTTT CAWSFGSGELFF
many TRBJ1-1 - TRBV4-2 TGTGCCAGCAGCCAAGCACAGGGAGAGAACACTGAAGCTTTCTTT CASSQAQGENTEAFF
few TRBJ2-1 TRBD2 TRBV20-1 TGCAGTGCCAGCGGAGCGGGAGCAGTTAATGAGCAGTTCTTC CSASGAGAVNEQFF
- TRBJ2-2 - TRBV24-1 TGTGCCACCAGTGATTTGAAGTTCGGGGAGCTGTTTTTT CATSDLKFGELFF
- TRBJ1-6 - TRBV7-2 TGTGCCAGCAGCTTGTCTGTAAGCTCCTATAATTCACCCCTCCACTTT CASSLSVSSYNSPLHF
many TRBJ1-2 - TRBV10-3 TGTGCCGCCGGGACGGACTATGGCTACACCTTC CAAGTDYGYTF
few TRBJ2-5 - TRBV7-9 TGTGCCAGCAGCCCACCCGGACGGATAGGATCTCAAGAGACCCAGTACTTC CASSPPGRIGSQETQYF
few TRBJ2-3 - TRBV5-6 TGTGCCAGCACCCTCCACCTCGCGGCAGATACGCAGTATTTT CASTLHLAADTQYF
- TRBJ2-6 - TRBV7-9 TGTGCCAGCAGCCGAACTGATGACGACTCTGGGGCCAACGTCCTGACTTTC CASSRTDDDSGANVLTF
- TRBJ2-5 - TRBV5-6 TGTGCCAGCAGCTTGGCGGTAGCGGTCCACCAAGAGACCCAGTACTTC CASSLAVAVHQETQYF
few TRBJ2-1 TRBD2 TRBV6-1 TGTGCCAGCAGGCCACCATCCACCGGGACTAGGTCCCAACTTGAGCAGTTCTTC CASRPPSTGTRSQLEQFF
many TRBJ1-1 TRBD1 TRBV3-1 TGTGCCAGCAGCCCAGGGACAGGGTCTGAAGCTTTCTTT CASSPGTGSEAFF
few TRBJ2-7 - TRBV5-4 TGTGCCAGCAGCTTGGAAGGGCCTCCCTACGAGCAGTACTTC CASSLEGPPYEQYF
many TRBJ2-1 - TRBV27 TGTGCCAGCAGTTTTAACAATGAGCAGTTCTTC CASSFNNEQFF
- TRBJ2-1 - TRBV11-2 TGTGCCAGCAGCATTGGGTTGGCGGCCCCCTACAATGAGCAGTTCTTC CASSIGLAAPYNEQFF
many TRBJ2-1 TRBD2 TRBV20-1 TGCAGTGCTAGAGACCTAGCGGGATGGGACAATGAGCAGTTCTTC CSARDLAGWDNEQFF